The 7 T cell receptor beta chains reported below all come from one sample, sequenced in a study of cytomegalovirus exposure and HLA in healthy donors. The primer mix had 60 Vbeta and 13 Jbeta primers. Produced via immunoSEQ multiplex PCR; TCRdb's table is partial and in-frame only. This repertoire shows 150,000 to 200,000 clones, approximately 80% found once; its top ten account for 2% to 3%. Sequencing was performed on PBMCs. The origin of the receptors is a woman aged 40 to 50 in good health and CMV-seropositive.

The rearrangement joins TRBV6-5 to TRBJ2-1; the D is unclear. The V and J ends lost 7 bases and 13 bases respectively, with 17 bases between them. This CDR3 is 12 amino acids long. Germline V CDR1 and CDR2: MNHEY, SVGAGI. CDR3 nucleotides: TGTGCCAGCACCTCGCCCCCGGGTTCCCAGTTCTTC. Its translation is CASTSPPGSQFF.

The rearrangement links TRBV5-1 to TRBJ2-1; TRBD2 matches at 9 bases. This CDR3 contains 15 residues. Germline CDR1 and CDR2: SGHRS and YFSETQ. Trimming cost V 0 bases and J 4 bases; bases outside gene matches: 2. CDR3 amino acids: CASSLGTSVYNEQFF. In DNA, the CDR3 is TGCGCCAGCAGCTTGGGGACTAGCGTTTACAATGAGCAGTTCTTC.

The gene calls are TRBV28 and TRBJ1-5, with D hard to call. The germline gives CDR1 MDHEN, CDR2 SYDVKM. V lost 6 bases and J lost 5, with 8 bases in between. The CDR3 has 12 residues. In DNA, the CDR3 is TGTGCCAGCAGGTACACCGATCAGCCCCAGCATTTT. Encoded protein: CASRYTDQPQHF.

The rearrangement joins TRBV7-2 to TRBJ1-5, with D perhaps matching TRBD1 (5 bases). V dropped 1 base and J dropped 4 bases, with 8 bases sitting between them. The CDR3 runs to 14 residues. CDR1 and CDR2 from the germline V gene are SGHTA and FQGNSA. The CDR3 loop reads CASSLGGVNQPQHF. For the CDR3, the DNA is TGTGCCAGCAGCTTAGGGGGGGTGAATCAGCCCCAGCATTTT. Full variable domain (rest looked up from reference TRBV7-2 and TRBJ1-5): GAGVSQSPSNKVTEKGKDVELRCDPISGHTALYWYRQSLGQGLEFLIYFQGNSAPDKSGLPSDRFSAERTGGSVSTLTIQRTQQEDSAVYLCASSLGGVNQPQHFGDGTRLSIL.

The J gene is TRBJ1-4, the V gene TRBV6-5; the match to TRBD1 covers 8 bases. The CDR3 sequence is 14 residues long. CDR1 and CDR2 (germline): MNHEY, SVGAGI. V lost 6 bases, J lost 8 bases, and 8 bases stayed unmatched. The CDR3 protein is CASSRQGWNEKLFF. The CDR3 DNA reads as TGTGCCAGCAGCCGACAGGGGTGGAACGAAAAACTGTTTTTT.

The rearrangement uses TRBV25-1 and TRBJ2-5; TRBD2 might be the D (7 bases). CDR1 is MGHDK and CDR2 is SYGVNS in the germline V gene. Trimming shortened V by 7 bases and J by 5 bases, and 17 bases separated the two germline ends. The CDR3 has 14 residues. The CDR3 bases are TGTGCCAGCACCCTCGGCGGGGGCCCCGAGACCCAGTACTTC. Its translation is CASTLGGGPETQYF.

The chain uses TRBV10-3 and TRBJ2-1; 11 positions agree with TRBD2. J was trimmed by 9 bases and V by 5 bases; bases with no gene match: 18. This CDR3 has 18 residues. Germline CDR1 ENHRY, CDR2 SYGVKD. For the CDR3, the DNA is TGTGCCATCAGTCTAAAAGAAGGACTAGCGGGTGCCATCGGTGAGCAGTTCTTC. As protein: CAISLKEGLAGAIGEQFF.